Listed below are T cell receptor beta chains from one sample, sequenced in a study of tumor-infiltrating lymphocytes in localized non-small cell lung cancer. The data were produced by immunoSEQ multiplex PCR, yet TCRdb's version contains in-frame clones alone and is incomplete. The sample lists about 12,000 clones, approximately 84% seen once, with over 9.5% in the top ten. Sequencing was carried out using lung tumor tissue. The receptors come from a human donor with non-small cell lung cancer. CDR3s include the opening cysteine and the closing phenylalanine or tryptophan. Fields, in order: V gene, D gene, J gene, clone size, CDR3 protein, CDR3 DNA. The D gene is left open where the match is weak. Rows give clone size only sometimes, using once, few, many, or a class for an expanded clone.

TRBV5-5	TRBD1	TRBJ1-2	.	CASSLDRGFGYGYTF	TGTGCCAGCAGCTTGGACAGGGGGTTTGGCTATGGCTACACCTTC
TRBV9	.	TRBJ1-4	.	CASSVSGEKLFF	TGTGCCAGCAGCGTAAGCGGGGAAAAACTGTTTTTT
TRBV7-9	.	TRBJ1-2	.	CASSLAAVPMGYTF	TGTGCCAGCAGCTTAGCTGCAGTCCCTATGGGCTACACCTTC
TRBV2	.	TRBJ2-2	.	CASKEGDVGELFF	TGTGCCAGCAAAGAGGGAGATGTCGGGGAGCTGTTTTTT
TRBV18	.	TRBJ1-5	once	CASSRTENQPQHF	TGTGCCAGCTCACGAACAGAGAATCAGCCCCAGCATTTT
TRBV5-1	TRBD2	TRBJ2-5	few	CASGSGGQETQYF	TGCGCCAGCGGTAGCGGGGGTCAGGAGACCCAGTACTTC
TRBV7-2	.	TRBJ1-1	few	CASSLISGLGWAEAFF	TGTGCCAGCAGCTTAATATCAGGGTTGGGGTGGGCTGAAGCTTTCTTT
TRBV4-3	TRBD1	TRBJ1-1	.	CASSLVGQGTEAFF	TGCGCCAGCAGCTTAGTCGGACAGGGCACTGAAGCTTTCTTT
TRBV15	.	TRBJ1-4	.	CATSRDRPGANDRNEKLFF	TGTGCCACCAGCAGAGATCGCCCCGGGGCTAACGACAGAAATGAAAAACTGTTTTTT
TRBV5-1	TRBD2	TRBJ2-2	once	CASSLIPGGQTGELFF	TGCGCCAGCAGCTTGATCCCGGGGGGGCAAACCGGGGAGCTGTTTTTT
TRBV4-1	.	TRBJ1-2	.	CASSQADGLRGYTF	TGCGCCAGCAGCCAAGCCGATGGACTGCGGGGCTACACCTTC
TRBV4-3	.	TRBJ1-1	.	CASSPGRMSGYTEAFF	TGCGCCAGCAGCCCCGGGCGGATGTCCGGGTACACTGAAGCTTTCTTT
TRBV18	.	TRBJ2-7	.	CASSPGEGEQYF	TGTGCCAGCTCACCTGGGGAAGGCGAGCAGTACTTC
TRBV7-9	.	TRBJ2-5	.	CASTEGSTRQETQYF	TGTGCCAGCACCGAGGGAAGCACCAGGCAAGAGACCCAGTACTTC
TRBV18	TRBD1	TRBJ1-6	.	CASSPGQGSGPLHF	TGTGCCAGCTCACCGGGACAGGGTTCGGGACCCCTCCACTTT
TRBV4-2	.	TRBJ2-7	.	CASSQDPPYQGGPSYEQYF	TGTGCCAGCAGCCAAGATCCACCCTACCAGGGGGGGCCTTCCTACGAGCAGTACTTC
TRBV19	TRBD1	TRBJ1-5	.	CASSGTGGNQPQHF	TGTGCCAGTAGTGGAACAGGGGGCAATCAGCCCCAGCATTTT
TRBV6-6	.	TRBJ1-1	medium-sized	CASSTPGGIVSEAFF	TGTGCCAGCAGTACGCCAGGAGGGATCGTCTCTGAAGCTTTCTTT
TRBV20-1	.	TRBJ1-2	.	CSARANYGYTF	TGCAGTGCTAGAGCTAACTATGGCTACACCTTC
TRBV7-8	.	TRBJ1-6	.	CASSFSRVVIDSPLHF	TGTGCCAGCAGCTTCTCCAGGGTGGTCATTGATTCACCCCTCCACTTT
TRBV7-2	.	TRBJ1-5	.	CASSPRSSNNQPQHF	TGTGCCAGCAGCCCCCGAAGCAGCAACAATCAGCCCCAGCATTTT
TRBV7-2	.	TRBJ2-2	.	CASSASNTGELFF	TGTGCCAGCAGCGCTAGTAACACCGGGGAGCTGTTTTTT
TRBV18	TRBD1	TRBJ1-1	.	CASSPRTGAGANTEAFF	TGTGCCAGCTCACCGCGGACAGGGGCGGGCGCGAACACTGAAGCTTTCTTT
TRBV5-1	TRBD2	TRBJ2-5	.	CASTLGSSGGYETQYF	TGCGCCAGCACCCTGGGTAGTAGCGGGGGATATGAGACCCAGTACTTC
TRBV6-6	.	TRBJ1-2	.	CASSWTTVGYGYTF	TGTGCCAGCAGTTGGACCACCGTCGGCTATGGCTACACCTTC
TRBV11-2	.	TRBJ2-7	.	CASSLDPYEQYF	TGTGCCAGCAGCTTAGATCCCTACGAGCAGTACTTC
TRBV5-1	.	TRBJ1-2	.	CASSLGPSRGTFYGYTF	TGCGCCAGCAGCTTGGGTCCGAGCAGGGGAACTTTCTATGGCTACACCTTC
TRBV6-6	.	TRBJ2-7	.	CASSDTGGEDEQYF	TGTGCCAGCAGTGACACAGGGGGGGAAGACGAGCAGTACTTC
TRBV6-5	TRBD2	TRBJ2-1	.	CASSLLAGEYNEQFF	TGTGCCAGCAGTCTTTTAGCGGGGGAGTACAATGAGCAGTTCTTC
TRBV29-1	.	TRBJ1-2	.	CSVPRHFTYGYTF	TGCAGCGTTCCCCGACATTTTACCTATGGCTACACCTTC
TRBV5-6	TRBD1	TRBJ2-7	.	CASSLAPGGPYEQYF	TGTGCCAGCAGCTTGGCCCCAGGGGGTCCCTACGAGCAGTACTTC
TRBV27	.	TRBJ1-4	.	CASSRKGGTNEKLFF	TGTGCCAGCTCGCGGAAGGGGGGGACTAATGAAAAACTGTTTTTT
TRBV19	.	TRBJ2-3	.	CASAGPRFTAATQYF	TGTGCCAGTGCGGGACCCCGATTTACGGCCGCCACGCAGTATTTT
TRBV12-5	.	TRBJ1-5	.	CASGLDNQPQHF	TGTGCTAGTGGTTTGGATAATCAGCCCCAGCATTTT
TRBV11-3	.	TRBJ2-1	.	CASSLPGIYNEQFF	TGTGCCAGCAGCCTTCCGGGGATTTACAATGAGCAGTTCTTC
TRBV7-9	.	TRBJ1-5	.	CASSSGADPNQPQHF	TGTGCCAGCAGCTCGGGGGCCGATCCCAATCAGCCCCAGCATTTT
TRBV5-4	.	TRBJ2-1	medium-sized	CASSLAFAGDNEQFF	TGTGCCAGCAGCTTGGCGTTTGCCGGAGACAATGAGCAGTTCTTC
TRBV30	TRBD1	TRBJ2-5	.	CAWNSGGWETQYF	TGTGCCTGGAACTCAGGGGGATGGGAGACCCAGTACTTC
TRBV5-1	.	TRBJ1-1	once	CASSLGGPNTEAFF	TGCGCCAGCAGCTTGGGAGGGCCGAACACTGAAGCTTTCTTT
TRBV27	.	TRBJ1-5	.	CASSLWGNQPQHF	TGTGCCAGCAGTTTATGGGGCAATCAGCCCCAGCATTTT
TRBV19	TRBD1	TRBJ2-4	.	CASSIVGTGQNIQYF	TGTGCCAGTAGTATAGTGGGGACAGGGCAAAACATTCAGTACTTC
TRBV9	TRBD1	TRBJ1-1	.	CASSGGIGQGSTEAFF	TGTGCCAGCAGCGGAGGCATAGGACAGGGAAGCACTGAAGCTTTCTTT
TRBV4-1	.	TRBJ1-3	.	CASQAAGSSGNTIYF	TGCGCCAGCCAAGCCGCAGGGAGCTCTGGAAACACCATATATTTT
TRBV6-1	TRBD2	TRBJ2-1	few	CASSVGTSVREQFF	TGTGCCAGCAGTGTTGGGACTAGCGTGAGGGAGCAGTTCTTC
TRBV6-5	.	TRBJ1-1	.	CASSYDQGRWTEAFF	TGTGCCAGCAGTTACGATCAGGGGAGGTGGACTGAAGCTTTCTTT
TRBV6-1	.	TRBJ1-6	.	CASSEDRQVYNSPLHF	TGTGCCAGCAGTGAAGACCGGCAGGTTTATAATTCACCCCTCCACTTT
TRBV7-9	.	TRBJ1-2	.	CASSLNLDGYTF	TGTGCCAGCAGCTTAAATTTGGATGGCTACACCTTC
TRBV18	.	TRBJ2-3	.	CASSPKASTDTQYF	TGTGCCAGCTCACCCAAAGCATCCACAGATACGCAGTATTTT
TRBV20-1	.	TRBJ2-5	.	CSARFSETQYF	TGCAGTGCTAGATTTTCCGAGACCCAGTACTTC
TRBV5-1	TRBD1	TRBJ2-2	.	CASSWGQGTGELFF	TGCGCCAGCAGCTGGGGACAGGGGACCGGGGAGCTGTTTTTT